This T cell receptor beta chain comes out of a study of graft-versus-host responses after intestinal transplantation. The overall study: Recipients had multivisceral, liver-intestinal, or isolated intestinal transplants.

Graft material was processed, releasing intraepithelial and lamina propria lymphocytes. Study observations and caveats: Recipient marrow held GvH clones, some first seen in ileum or blood. The highest levels of circulating GvH clones went along with early declines in HvG clones after transplant. Graft-donor T cell macrochimerism in patients accompanied high graft-versus-host to host-versus-graft clonal ratios in allografts.

Some clones are missing from TCRdb's copy, which holds only in-frame ones; the method was immunoSEQ multiplex PCR. The table includes some 7,700 clones, roughly 80% detected once. This clone is hyperexpanded in the sample. Its antigen is still unknown. CDR3 size: 11 residues. Germline V CDR1 and CDR2: LNHDA, SQIVND (reference sequence). V was pared by 8 bases and J by 9 bases, with 11 bases between. The sequences come from ileum tissue, collected approximately 120 days after transplant. The rearrangement joins TRBV19 to TRBJ1-3; weak D call: TRBD1 (5 bases). The receptor's source is a human patient who received an intestinal transplant, so some T cells may come from the graft donor. CDR3 in amino acids: CASGTISTIYF. CDR3 DNA: TGTGCCAGTGGGACGATAAGCACCATATATTTT.